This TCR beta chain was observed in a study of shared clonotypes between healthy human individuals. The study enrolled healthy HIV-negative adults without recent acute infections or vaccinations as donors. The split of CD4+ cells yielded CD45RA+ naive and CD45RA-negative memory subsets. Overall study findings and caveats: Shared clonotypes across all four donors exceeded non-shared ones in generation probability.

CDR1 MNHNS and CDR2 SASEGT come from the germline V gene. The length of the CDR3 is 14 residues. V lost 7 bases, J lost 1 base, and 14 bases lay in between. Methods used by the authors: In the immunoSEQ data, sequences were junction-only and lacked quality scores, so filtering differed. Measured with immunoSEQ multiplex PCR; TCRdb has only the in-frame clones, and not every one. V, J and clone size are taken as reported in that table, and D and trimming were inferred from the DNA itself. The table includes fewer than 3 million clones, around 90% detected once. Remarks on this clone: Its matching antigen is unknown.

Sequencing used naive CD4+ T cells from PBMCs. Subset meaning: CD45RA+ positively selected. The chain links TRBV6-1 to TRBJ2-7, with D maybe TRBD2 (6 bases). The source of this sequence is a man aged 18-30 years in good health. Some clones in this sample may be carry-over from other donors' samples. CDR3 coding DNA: TGTGCCAGCACTCGCCTTGGGACTTCCTACGAGCAGTACTTC. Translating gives CASTRLGTSYEQYF.